This entry lists 14 T cell receptor beta chains sequenced from one sample in a study of vaccination and CD4 T cells after COVID-19. An Oncomine TCR Beta short-read assay was used to sequence the DNA from cultured CD4+ T cells. Via MiXCR, TCRdb re-called the PCR reads, giving one row per CDR3 protein. The data contain about 10,000 distinct CDR3 sequences, about 65% of them singletons. These TCRs are of unknown antigen specificity. The treatment: roughly nine-day PBMC culture with coronavirus spike peptide pools or control peptides (ViraFEST assay). Material for sequencing was CD4+ T cells from blood, cultured in vitro. These receptors originate from a human donor who had recovered from COVID-19.

J is TRBJ2-7 and V is TRBV3-1; 8 bases map to TRBD2. J lost 4 bases, V lost 0 bases, and 8 bases had no gene match. There are 16 residues in the CDR3. The germline V gene has CDR1 LGHDT and CDR2 YNNKEL (reference sequence). The CDR3 protein is CASSQDLGSGGYEQYF. For the CDR3, the DNA is TGTGCCAGCAGCCAAGATTTGGGGTCGGGAGGGTACGAGCAGTACTTC.

The chain uses TRBV2 and TRBJ2-7; D is possibly TRBD1 (6 bases). Germline loops: CDR1 SNHLY, CDR2 FYNNEI. The CDR3 consists of 12 residues. V shed 11 bases and J shed 4 bases, with 15 bases lying between them. For the CDR3, the DNA is TGTGCCGGGCGGACAGATCTTTACGAGCAGTACTTC. This encodes CAGRTDLYEQYF.

The chain combines TRBV4-1 with TRBJ2-1, with 7 positions matching TRBD2. The length of the CDR3 is 15 residues. The ends lost 1 base at V and 6 bases at J; junction bases unmatched: 6. From germline, CDR1 is MGHRA and CDR2 YSYEKL. CDR3 amino acids: CASSQVLGTTNEQFF. DNA of the CDR3: TGCGCCAGCAGCCAAGTTCTTGGGACTACCAATGAGCAGTTCTTC.

CDR3 nucleotide sequence: TGTGCCCCAGTTCGTAGCAATCAGCCCCAGCATTTT. Its translation is CAPVRSNQPQHF. V usage is TRBV15 and J usage is TRBJ1-5; D is ambiguous. V was cut by 11 bases and J by 0 bases, with 8 bases left in between. Germline loops: CDR1 LNHNV, CDR2 YYDKDF (reference sequence). The CDR3 is made up of 12 amino acids.

This chain links TRBV2 with TRBJ1-2, with D perhaps TRBD1 (6 bases). CDR1 is SNHLY and CDR2 is FYNNEI in the germline V gene. The CDR3 has 15 amino acids. V was cut by 1 base and J by 3 bases, with 12 bases left in between. Here the CDR3 reads CASSEDNRAYYGYTF. The CDR3 region has the DNA TGTGCCAGCAGTGAAGATAACAGGGCTTACTATGGCTACACCTTC.

Written as DNA, the CDR3 is TGCGCCAGCAGCTTGTACGGGCGGGAGACCCAGTACTTC. Amino acid sequence: CASSLYGRETQYF. The chain joins TRBV5-1 to TRBJ2-5; D is ambiguous. CDR1 is SGHRS and CDR2 is YFSETQ in the germline V gene. This CDR3 region has 13 residues. V dropped 1 base and J dropped 5 bases, with 9 bases sitting between them.

The chain has TRBV5-8 and TRBJ2-1, with unresolved D. Germline CDR1 reads SGHTS; CDR2 reads YDEGEE. V lost 6 bases and J lost 9, with 19 bases in between. This CDR3 region has 14 residues. The CDR3 nucleotides are TGTGCCAGCATCACCGGGCTAGTGACAAGTGAGCAGTTCTTC. Encoded protein: CASITGLVTSEQFF.

The chain combines TRBV24-1 with TRBJ2-5, with D perhaps being TRBD1 or TRBD2 (7 bases each). In germline, CDR1 is KGHDR, CDR2 SFDVKD. Trimming cost V 2 bases and J 3 bases, with 9 bases left between them. This CDR3 is built from 14 residues. The CDR3 sequence: CATSDSGGEETQYF. The CDR3 region has the DNA TGTGCCACCAGTGATTCAGGGGGGGAAGAGACCCAGTACTTC.

The chain combines TRBV2 with TRBJ1-1, with D perhaps TRBD1 (6 bases). This CDR3 contains 13 residues. Looked up from germline, CDR1 is SNHLY and CDR2 is FYNNEI. Deletions cut 7 bases from V and 4 bases from J, with 13 bases between. The CDR3 protein is CASNDRDTTEAFF. CDR3 DNA: TGTGCCAGCAACGACCGGGACACCACTGAAGCTTTCTTT.

This clonotype has only a few counts. This sequence joins TRBV30 and TRBJ1-5; D not certain. Per the germline V gene, CDR1 is GTSNPN and CDR2 is SVGIG (reference sequence). V dropped 5 bases and J dropped 1 base, with 12 bases sitting between them. The CDR3 loop spans 14 amino acids. The CDR3 is CAWGRWESNQPQHF. In DNA, the CDR3 is TGTGCCTGGGGTAGGTGGGAGAGCAATCAGCCCCAGCATTTT.

The genes are TRBV30 and TRBJ1-6; unclear D gene. The length of the CDR3 is 14 residues. Germline lookup yields CDR1 GTSNPN and CDR2 SVGIG (reference sequence). Trimming stripped 2 bases from V and 8 bases from J, with 13 bases between. The CDR3 loop is CAWSLDREHSPLHF. CDR3 sequence (DNA): TGTGCCTGGAGTTTGGACCGTGAGCATTCACCCCTCCACTTT. The full variable domain, completed using reference TRBV30 and TRBJ1-6, is SQTIHQWPATLVQPVGSPLSLECTVEGTSNPNLYWYRQAAGRGLQLLFYSVGIGQISSEVPQNLSASRPQDRQFILSSKKLLLSDSGFYLCAWSLDREHSPLHFGNGTRLTVT.

V and J are TRBV10-1 and TRBJ2-3; TRBD1 matches 11 bases. J gave up 8 bases and V 6 bases, and 7 bases lay outside the gene matches. The CDR3 extends over 14 amino acids. Germline V lookup: CDR1 WNHNN, CDR2 SYGVQD (reference sequence). The CDR3 bases are TGCGCCAGCAGCCCAGGACAGGGGGCGGGTACGCAGTATTTT. This translates into CASSPGQGAGTQYF.

V usage is TRBV24-1 and J usage is TRBJ2-7, with D maybe TRBD2 (6 bases). The germline CDR1 and CDR2 sequences are KGHDR and SFDVKD. CDR3 length: 14 residues. Trimming shortened V by 4 bases and J by 7 bases, and 16 bases separated the two germline ends. Here the CDR3 DNA reads TGTGCCACCAGTGAATCGGGACTGGTCCATGAGCAGTACTTC. This gives the protein CATSESGLVHEQYF.

Only one count was recorded for this clonotype. V usage is TRBV7-9 and J usage is TRBJ1-4; maybe TRBD1 (5 bases). In germline, CDR1 is SEHNR, CDR2 FQNEAQ (reference sequence). V was cut by 4 bases and J by 4 bases, with 13 bases left in between. The CDR3 extends over 15 amino acids. The CDR3 here is CASSSGQGYNEKLFF. The CDR3 nucleotides are TGTGCCAGCAGCTCTGGCCAGGGCTATAATGAAAAACTGTTTTTT.